These T cell receptor beta chains were read from a single sample in a study of cytomegalovirus exposure and HLA in healthy donors. Produced via immunoSEQ multiplex PCR; TCRdb's table is partial and in-frame only. The data show 99,000 or so clones, with 15% seen just once and 0.83% held by the top ten. Sequencing was performed on PBMCs. These receptors all stem from a female donor in good health and CMV-seronegative. The CDR3 runs from the conserved cysteine through the conserved F or W. Fields, in order: V gene, clone size, J gene, D gene, CDR3 protein, CDR3 DNA. The D gene is left open where the match is weak. For some rows the clone size is stated as once, few or many, or as a class when expanded; others skip it.

V: TRBV5-4
size: few
J: TRBJ1-4
D: -
CDR3: CASSAGSATANEKLFF
DNA: TGTGCCAGCAGCGCGGGTTCCGCCACAGCTAATGAAAAACTGTTTTTT

V: TRBV9
size: few
J: TRBJ2-7
D: -
CDR3: CASSFRSGPPYEQYF
DNA: TGTGCCAGCAGCTTTCGAAGCGGCCCCCCCTACGAGCAGTACTTC

V: TRBV5-1
size: few
J: TRBJ2-7
D: TRBD1
CDR3: CASSLGPDRVEEQYF
DNA: TGCGCCAGCAGCTTGGGGCCGGACAGGGTTGAGGAGCAGTACTTC

V: TRBV27
size: -
J: TRBJ2-2
D: -
CDR3: CASSLGGYANTGELFF
DNA: TGTGCCAGCAGTTTAGGAGGTTACGCGAACACCGGGGAGCTGTTTTTT

V: TRBV25-1
size: few
J: TRBJ2-7
D: TRBD1
CDR3: CASSRGTGPRPSYEQYF
DNA: TGTGCCAGCAGTAGAGGGACAGGGCCACGACCCTCCTACGAGCAGTACTTC

V: TRBV10-3
size: -
J: TRBJ2-5
D: -
CDR3: CAISVSEETQYF
DNA: TGTGCCATCAGTGTTTCAGAAGAGACCCAGTACTTC

V: TRBV5-6
size: -
J: TRBJ1-1
D: -
CDR3: CASSLGAGSMNTEAFF
DNA: TGTGCCAGCAGCTTGGGGGCGGGCAGCATGAACACTGAAGCTTTCTTT

V: TRBV6-1
size: -
J: TRBJ2-7
D: TRBD2
CDR3: CASSVAGGAYEQYF
DNA: TGTGCCAGCAGTGTGGCGGGGGGAGCCTACGAGCAGTACTTC

V: TRBV4-1
size: -
J: TRBJ2-7
D: TRBD1
CDR3: CASSQIGSGGYYEQYF
DNA: TGCGCCAGCAGCCAAATAGGGTCAGGGGGCTACTACGAGCAGTACTTC

V: TRBV7-6
size: few
J: TRBJ2-7
D: -
CDR3: CASSSSGLQEQYF
DNA: TGTGCCAGCAGCTCGTCGGGGTTGCAGGAGCAGTACTTC

V: TRBV2
size: -
J: TRBJ2-5
D: TRBD1
CDR3: CASSPRDRGQTQYF
DNA: TGTGCCAGCAGTCCCCGGGACAGGGGTCAGACCCAGTACTTC

V: TRBV2
size: -
J: TRBJ2-3
D: -
CDR3: CASIQGVTDTQYF
DNA: TGTGCCAGCATACAGGGAGTCACAGATACGCAGTATTTT

V: TRBV10-3
size: few
J: TRBJ1-2
D: -
CDR3: CAISDRGTLTHGYTF
DNA: TGTGCCATCAGTGATAGAGGCACGCTCACCCATGGCTACACCTTC

V: TRBV9
size: few
J: TRBJ2-1
D: TRBD1
CDR3: CASSPGTGDEQFF
DNA: TGTGCCAGCAGCCCCGGGACAGGGGACGAACAGTTCTTC

V: TRBV10-3
size: -
J: TRBJ1-2
D: TRBD1
CDR3: CAISESTGGYYGYTF
DNA: TGTGCCATCAGTGAGTCGACAGGGGGGTATTATGGCTACACCTTC

V: TRBV19
size: few
J: TRBJ1-2
D: TRBD1
CDR3: CASVTGGANYGYTF
DNA: TGTGCCAGTGTTACAGGGGGAGCTAACTATGGCTACACCTTC

V: TRBV6-1
size: -
J: TRBJ1-5
D: -
CDR3: CASSALDSNQPQHF
DNA: TGTGCCAGCAGTGCACTAGACAGCAATCAGCCCCAGCATTTT

V: TRBV4-3
size: -
J: TRBJ2-3
D: -
CDR3: CASSQDFGGQTLSTDTQYF
DNA: TGCGCCAGCAGCCAAGATTTCGGGGGACAGACCCTTAGCACAGATACGCAGTATTTT

V: TRBV9
size: few
J: TRBJ2-7
D: -
CDR3: CASSPQGGYEQYF
DNA: TGTGCCAGCAGCCCCCAGGGCGGCTACGAGCAGTACTTC

V: TRBV30
size: few
J: TRBJ2-3
D: -
CDR3: CAWSVQAGRTDTQYF
DNA: TGTGCCTGGAGTGTACAAGCAGGTCGAACAGATACGCAGTATTTT

V: TRBV5-8
size: -
J: TRBJ2-7
D: TRBD2
CDR3: CASSQGLAGDPDF
DNA: TGTGCCAGCAGCCAGGGACTAGCGGGGGACCCTGACTTC

V: TRBV5-1
size: -
J: TRBJ1-2
D: -
CDR3: CASTLLVGGYTF
DNA: TGCGCCAGCACCCTTCTCGTGGGCGGCTACACCTTC

V: TRBV6-6
size: -
J: TRBJ2-7
D: -
CDR3: CASSQLYEQYF
DNA: TGTGCCAGCAGCCAACTTTACGAGCAGTACTTC

V: TRBV2
size: few
J: TRBJ2-5
D: TRBD1
CDR3: CASKRDSEETQYF
DNA: TGTGCCAGCAAAAGGGACAGCGAAGAGACCCAGTACTTC

V: TRBV11-1
size: -
J: TRBJ2-7
D: TRBD2
CDR3: CASSLYDAGGPEQYF
DNA: TGTGCCAGCAGCTTGTACGACGCGGGAGGACCTGAGCAGTACTTC

V: TRBV5-1
size: -
J: TRBJ1-2
D: -
CDR3: CASSLAEGVGYTF
DNA: TGCGCCAGCAGCTTGGCGGAAGGGGTCGGCTACACCTTC

V: TRBV9
size: -
J: TRBJ1-2
D: TRBD1
CDR3: CASSDGQGAGDGYTF
DNA: TGTGCCAGCAGCGACGGACAGGGGGCAGGGGATGGCTACACCTTC

V: TRBV7-8
size: -
J: TRBJ2-7
D: TRBD2
CDR3: CASSSSPGLAGGPDYEQYF
DNA: TGTGCCAGCAGCTCCTCACCGGGACTAGCGGGAGGGCCGGACTACGAGCAGTACTTC

V: TRBV7-6
size: -
J: TRBJ2-5
D: -
CDR3: CASRQSQETQYF
DNA: TGTGCCAGCAGACAAAGCCAAGAGACCCAGTACTTC

V: TRBV6-1
size: few
J: TRBJ1-4
D: -
CDR3: CASSEARQGEKLFF
DNA: TGTGCCAGCAGTGAAGCGCGGCAGGGGGAAAAACTGTTTTTT

V: TRBV7-9
size: -
J: TRBJ2-7
D: -
CDR3: CASSFAGALYEQYF
DNA: TGTGCCAGCAGCTTCGCGGGGGCACTATACGAGCAGTACTTC

V: TRBV19
size: few
J: TRBJ1-5
D: -
CDR3: CASSWGVNSLNQPQHF
DNA: TGTGCCAGTAGTTGGGGAGTAAATTCTTTAAATCAGCCCCAGCATTTT

V: TRBV2
size: -
J: TRBJ2-3
D: -
CDR3: CASSDPRGLKYTDTQYF
DNA: TGTGCCAGCAGTGATCCGAGAGGACTCAAATACACAGATACGCAGTATTTT

V: TRBV6-1
size: few
J: TRBJ2-1
D: TRBD1
CDR3: CASSDRTGTYNEQFF
DNA: TGTGCCAGCAGTGACCGGACAGGCACCTACAATGAGCAGTTCTTC

V: TRBV4-2
size: few
J: TRBJ1-1
D: TRBD1
CDR3: CASSQEVRGRMRTEAFF
DNA: TGTGCCAGCAGCCAAGAGGTCAGGGGGCGTATGAGAACTGAAGCTTTCTTT

V: TRBV2
size: -
J: TRBJ2-2
D: -
CDR3: CASSVQGIANTGELFF
DNA: TGTGCCAGCAGTGTACAGGGTATCGCGAACACCGGGGAGCTGTTTTTT

V: TRBV7-2
size: few
J: TRBJ2-1
D: -
CDR3: CASSLAGGPSYNEQFF
DNA: TGTGCCAGCAGCTTAGCGGGGGGGCCCTCCTACAATGAGCAGTTCTTC

V: TRBV10-1
size: -
J: TRBJ2-7
D: -
CDR3: CASSEDSPSF
DNA: TGCGCCAGCAGTGAAGACTCCCCGAGTTTC

V: TRBV4-3
size: -
J: TRBJ1-2
D: -
CDR3: CASSQESWRGGYTF
DNA: TGCGCCAGCAGCCAAGAGTCTTGGCGAGGTGGCTACACCTTC

V: TRBV5-1
size: few
J: TRBJ2-1
D: TRBD2
CDR3: CASSVTSGRHEQFF
DNA: TGCGCCAGCAGCGTGACTAGCGGGCGGCATGAGCAGTTCTTC